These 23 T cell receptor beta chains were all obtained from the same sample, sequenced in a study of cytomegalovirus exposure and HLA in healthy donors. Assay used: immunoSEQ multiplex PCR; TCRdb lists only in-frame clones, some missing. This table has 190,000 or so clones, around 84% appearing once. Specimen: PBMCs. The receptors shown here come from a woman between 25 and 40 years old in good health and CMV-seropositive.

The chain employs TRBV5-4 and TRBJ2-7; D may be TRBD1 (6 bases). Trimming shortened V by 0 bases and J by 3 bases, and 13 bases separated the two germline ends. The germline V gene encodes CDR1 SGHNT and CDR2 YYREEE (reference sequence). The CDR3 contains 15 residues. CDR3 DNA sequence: TGTGCCAGCAGCTTGGGGGCAGGGGCTGACTACGAGCAGTACTTC. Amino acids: CASSLGAGADYEQYF.

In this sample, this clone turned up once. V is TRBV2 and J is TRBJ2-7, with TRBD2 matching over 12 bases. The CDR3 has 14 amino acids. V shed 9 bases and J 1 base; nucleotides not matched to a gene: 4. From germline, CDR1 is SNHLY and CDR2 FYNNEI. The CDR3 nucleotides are TGTGCCAGAGCCGGGACTAGCGGGTCCTACGAGCAGTACTTC. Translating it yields CARAGTSGSYEQYF.

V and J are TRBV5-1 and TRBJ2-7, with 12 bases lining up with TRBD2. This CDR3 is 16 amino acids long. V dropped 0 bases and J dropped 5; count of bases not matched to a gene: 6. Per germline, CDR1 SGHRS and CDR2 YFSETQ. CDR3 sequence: CASSLGLAGVLNEQYF. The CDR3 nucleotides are TGCGCCAGCAGCTTGGGACTAGCGGGAGTTCTGAACGAGCAGTACTTC.

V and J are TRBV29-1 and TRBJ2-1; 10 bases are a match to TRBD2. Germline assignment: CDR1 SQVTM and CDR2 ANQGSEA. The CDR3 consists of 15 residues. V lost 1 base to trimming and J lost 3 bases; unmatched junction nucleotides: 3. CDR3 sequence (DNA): TGCAGCGTTGAAGTTATAGCGGGAGGCTACAATGAGCAGTTCTTC. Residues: CSVEVIAGGYNEQFF.

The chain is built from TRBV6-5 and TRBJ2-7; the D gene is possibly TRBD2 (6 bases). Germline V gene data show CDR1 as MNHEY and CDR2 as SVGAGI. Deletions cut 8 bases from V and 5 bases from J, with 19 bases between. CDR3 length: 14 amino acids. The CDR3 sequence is CASGYGLREDEQYF. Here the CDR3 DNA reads TGTGCCAGCGGATACGGGCTCAGGGAGGACGAGCAGTACTTC.

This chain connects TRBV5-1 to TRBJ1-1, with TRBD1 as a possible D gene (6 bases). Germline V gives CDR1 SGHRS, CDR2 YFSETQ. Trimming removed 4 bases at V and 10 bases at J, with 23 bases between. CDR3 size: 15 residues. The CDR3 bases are TGCGCCAGCAGCCCCTCACCAGGGGCGGGCGACGGAGCTTTCTTT. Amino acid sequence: CASSPSPGAGDGAFF.

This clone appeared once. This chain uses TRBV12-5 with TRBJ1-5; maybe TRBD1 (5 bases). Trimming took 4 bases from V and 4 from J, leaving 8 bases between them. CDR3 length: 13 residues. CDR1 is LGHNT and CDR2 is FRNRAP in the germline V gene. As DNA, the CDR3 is TGTGCTAGTGGTTGGGGGGTAAATCAGCCCCAGCATTTT. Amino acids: CASGWGVNQPQHF.

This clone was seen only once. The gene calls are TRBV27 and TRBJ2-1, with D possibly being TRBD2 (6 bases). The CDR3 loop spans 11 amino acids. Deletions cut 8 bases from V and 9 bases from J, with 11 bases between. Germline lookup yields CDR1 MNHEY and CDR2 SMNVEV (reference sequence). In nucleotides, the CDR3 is TGTGCCAGCGGCTTGACTAGTGAGCAGTTCTTC. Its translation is CASGLTSEQFF.

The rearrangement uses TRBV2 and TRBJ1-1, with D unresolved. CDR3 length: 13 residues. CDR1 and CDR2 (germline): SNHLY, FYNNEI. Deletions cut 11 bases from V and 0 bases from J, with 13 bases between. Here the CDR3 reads CAGRAQMNTEAFF. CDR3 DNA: TGTGCCGGTAGAGCGCAGATGAACACTGAAGCTTTCTTT.

DNA of the CDR3: TGTGCCAGCAGCCAGGATCAGGGTAACGGAAACACCATATATTTT. Amino acids: CASSQDQGNGNTIYF. V is TRBV4-2 and J is TRBJ1-3; a possible D gene is TRBD1 (5 bases). Looked up from germline, CDR1 is LGHNA and CDR2 is YNFKEQ. V lost 3 bases, J lost 4 bases, and 13 bases lay in between. The CDR3 extends over 15 amino acids.

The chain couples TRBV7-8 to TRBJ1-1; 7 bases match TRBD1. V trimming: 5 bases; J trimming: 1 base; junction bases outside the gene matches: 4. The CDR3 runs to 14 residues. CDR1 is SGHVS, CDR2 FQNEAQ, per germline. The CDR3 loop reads CASSPQGTNTEAFF. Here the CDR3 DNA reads TGTGCCAGCAGCCCACAGGGGACGAACACTGAAGCTTTCTTT.

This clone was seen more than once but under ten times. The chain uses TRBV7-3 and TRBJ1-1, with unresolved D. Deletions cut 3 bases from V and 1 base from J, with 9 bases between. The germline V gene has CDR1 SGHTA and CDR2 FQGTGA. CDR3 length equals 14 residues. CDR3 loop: CASSLTGKNTEAFF. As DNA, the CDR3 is TGTGCCAGCAGCTTGACGGGAAAGAACACTGAAGCTTTCTTT. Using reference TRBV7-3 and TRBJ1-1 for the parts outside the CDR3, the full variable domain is GAGVSQTPSNKVTEKGKYVELRCDPISGHTALYWYRQSLGQGPEFLIYFQGTGAADDSGLPNDRFFAVRPEGSVSTLKIQRTERGDSAVYLCASSLTGKNTEAFFGQGTRLTVV.

The CDR3 bases are TGCGCCAGCAGCTTTGGACAGGGGGCAGGGGCCAACGTCCTGACTTTC. It is translated as CASSFGQGAGANVLTF. The rearrangement joins TRBV5-1 to TRBJ2-6; 11 positions agree with TRBD1. The CDR3 extends over 16 amino acids. The germline V gene encodes CDR1 SGHRS and CDR2 YFSETQ. With V trimmed by 2 bases and J by 4 bases, 2 bases remained unmatched.

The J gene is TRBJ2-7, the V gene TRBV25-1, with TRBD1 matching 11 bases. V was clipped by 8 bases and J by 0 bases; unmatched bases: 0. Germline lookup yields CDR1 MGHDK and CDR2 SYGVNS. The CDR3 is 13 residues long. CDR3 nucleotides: TGTGCCAGCGGACAGGGGGCCTCCTACGAGCAGTACTTC. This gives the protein CASGQGASYEQYF.

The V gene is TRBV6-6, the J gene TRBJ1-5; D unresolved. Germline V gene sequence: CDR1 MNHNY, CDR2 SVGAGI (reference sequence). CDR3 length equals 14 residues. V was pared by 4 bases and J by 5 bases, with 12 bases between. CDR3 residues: CASSFEGRDQPQHF. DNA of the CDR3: TGTGCCAGCAGTTTCGAAGGGAGAGATCAGCCCCAGCATTTT.

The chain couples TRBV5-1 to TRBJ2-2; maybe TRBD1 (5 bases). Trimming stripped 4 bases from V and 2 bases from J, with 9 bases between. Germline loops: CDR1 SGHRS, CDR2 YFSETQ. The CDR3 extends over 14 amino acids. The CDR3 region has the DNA TGCGCCAGCAGCACGGACACAAACACCGGGGAGCTGTTTTTT. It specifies CASSTDTNTGELFF.

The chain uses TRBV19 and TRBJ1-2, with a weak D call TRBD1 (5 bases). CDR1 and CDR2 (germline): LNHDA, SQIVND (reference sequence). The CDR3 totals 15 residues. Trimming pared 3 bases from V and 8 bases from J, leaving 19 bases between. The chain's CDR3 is CASSMDLPAGFGYTF. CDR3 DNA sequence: TGTGCCAGTAGTATGGATTTGCCGGCAGGGTTCGGCTACACCTTC.

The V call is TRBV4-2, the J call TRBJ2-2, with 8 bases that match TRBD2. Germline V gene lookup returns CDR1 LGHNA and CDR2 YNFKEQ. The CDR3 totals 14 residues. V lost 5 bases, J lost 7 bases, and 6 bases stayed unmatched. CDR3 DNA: TGTGCCAGCAGCTTCCAGCGGGAGCTCGGGGAGCTGTTTTTT. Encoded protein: CASSFQRELGELFF.

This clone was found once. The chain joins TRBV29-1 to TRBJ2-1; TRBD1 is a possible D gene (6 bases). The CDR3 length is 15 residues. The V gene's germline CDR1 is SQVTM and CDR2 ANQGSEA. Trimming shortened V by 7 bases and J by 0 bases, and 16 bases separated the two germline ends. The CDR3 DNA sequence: TGCAGCGCTCTTTCAGTGACAGGCTCCTACAATGAGCAGTTCTTC. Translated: CSALSVTGSYNEQFF.

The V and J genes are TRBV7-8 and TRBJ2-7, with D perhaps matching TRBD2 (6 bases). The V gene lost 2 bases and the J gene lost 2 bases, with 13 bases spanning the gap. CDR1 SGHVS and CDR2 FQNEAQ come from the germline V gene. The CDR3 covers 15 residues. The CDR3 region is CASSLLPSATYEQYF. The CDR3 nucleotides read TGTGCCAGCAGCTTATTGCCTAGCGCGACCTACGAGCAGTACTTC.

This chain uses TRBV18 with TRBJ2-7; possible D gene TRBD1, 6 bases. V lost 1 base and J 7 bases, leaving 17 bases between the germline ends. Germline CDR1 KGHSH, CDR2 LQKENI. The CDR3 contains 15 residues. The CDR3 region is CASSPLGAGQQEQYF. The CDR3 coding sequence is TGTGCCAGCTCACCACTGGGGGCAGGGCAACAGGAGCAGTACTTC.

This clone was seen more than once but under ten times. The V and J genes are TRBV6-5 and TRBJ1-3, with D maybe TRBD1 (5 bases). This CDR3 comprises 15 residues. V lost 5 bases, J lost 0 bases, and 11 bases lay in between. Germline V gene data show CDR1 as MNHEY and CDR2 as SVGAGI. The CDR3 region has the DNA TGTGCCAGCAGTGCGAACAGGATCTCTGGAAACACCATATATTTT. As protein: CASSANRISGNTIYF.

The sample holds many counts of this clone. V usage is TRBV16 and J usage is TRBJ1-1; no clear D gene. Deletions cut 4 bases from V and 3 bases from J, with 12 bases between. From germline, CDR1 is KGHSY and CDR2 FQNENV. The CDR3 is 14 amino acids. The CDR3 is CASSPEMADTEAFF. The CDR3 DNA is TGTGCCAGCAGCCCCGAGATGGCGGACACTGAAGCTTTCTTT.